This T cell receptor (beta chain) was captured by sequencing in a study of memory CD4+ T cells and cytomegalovirus serostatus (dated by TCRdb to the late 2010s). The study in broad terms: The cohort included some 35 healthy adults from Belgium, of whom 9 were CMV seropositive and approximately 24 were CMV seronegative. The study sequenced CD4+ memory TCRbeta repertoires of a Belgian cohort with known cytomegalovirus serostatus to replicate a published TCR-based CMV serostatus classifier. Results and caveats for the whole study, not just this receptor: For CMV serostatus prediction, a median bootstrapped AUC of 0.95 was reached with the original framework, and a median bootstrapped AUC of around 0.89 was reached with a US-trained random forest. Among the roughly 160 previously reported CMV-associated TCRbeta sequences, 60 to 70 showed up in the CD4+ memory repertoires, with each one found in between one and five individuals. The results were interpreted as suggesting that the CMV-associated TCR signature is mostly present in the CD4+ memory repertoire. Only CD4+CD45RO+ memory cells were sequenced, in contrast to the original study, which included naive and memory CD4+ and CD8+ populations. On the Belgian cohort, the classifier built on the original framework reached a median bootstrapped AUC of about 0.95, with a 95% CI of 0.76-1.00.

A FACSAria II was used to sort memory CD4+ T cells, defined as single viable CD3+CD4+CD8-CD45RO+ cells. To determine CMV serostatus, a Roche Elecsys assay was used that detects serum IgG against CMV pp150, pp28, p38 and p52. After thawing, total CD4+ T cells were enriched by positive selection with CD4 magnetic microbeads. The samples came from a different study that was designed specifically to examine the CD4+ T cell memory repertoire. Following standard operating procedures, peripheral blood mononuclear cells were isolated and cryopreserved, while serum was kept at -80 degrees C. The staining used CD3-PerCP (BW264/56), CD4-APC (RPA-T4), CD45RO-PE (UCHT1) and CD8-Pacific Orange (3B5) antibodies, and Sytox blue was used to exclude non-viable cells. About this clone itself: Its antigen is unknown. Base-call qualities are not available, and no considerably larger clone is one nucleotide away.

Genomic DNA was extracted from sorted cells with the Quick-DNA Microprep Kit. TCRbeta DNA was amplified with the immunoSEQ hsTCRbeta kit following the manufacturer's protocol. An Illumina MiSeq instrument was used to sequence the TCRbeta libraries. Per the source publication's procedure: Following removal of out-of-frame sequences, some 2,200,000 distinct TCRbeta sequences were retained, with an average of approximately 64,000 per individual. Each individual was scored by the count of 150 or so previously reported CMV-associated TCRbeta sequences and the total productive distinct TCRbeta count. A beta-binomial model was reimplemented in Python, and scikit-learn random forests with default parameters were trained on data from the US cohort. Classifier performance on the Belgian cohort was reported as the median AUC with percentile confidence intervals calculated over 10,000 bootstrap iterations. The table comes from immuneACCESS by way of TCRdb, which keeps in-frame sequences with V and J called. Part of the clones is missing from these tables; in studies checked, under half for an unresolved V gene and the rest for unknown reasons. The V and J calls and the clone size are those of that table, but D and trimming were determined from the DNA. Within this sample are around 45,000 clones, with roughly 80% of them counted one time only. 0.55% to 0.7% of the sample is taken by the ten largest.

The CDR3 goes from the cysteine to the phenylalanine over 13 residues. Just the 39-base CDR3 DNA is kept, in frame starting at base 1. V is shortened by 6 bases, J by 1 base, and the region joining them spans 9 bases. The germline V gene encodes CDR1 LGHNT and CDR2 FRNRAP. This clonotype originated in an adult in good health and CMV-seronegative. The sample consisted of memory CD4+ T cells from blood. The sequence links TRBV12-5 to TRBJ1-1, with no confident D gene call. The DNA sequence is given as TGTGCTAGTGGCGAGCAGAGGAACACTGAAGCTTTCTTT. It codes for CASGEQRNTEAFF.